These 30 T cell receptor beta chains came from one sample sequenced in a study of OX40 agonist ivuxolimab in advanced cancers. Using immunoSEQ multiplex PCR, the repertoire was profiled, and TCRdb retains in-frame clones only, with some absent. The sample consists of nearly 80,000 clones, about nine tenths of them appearing once. Sample: CD4+ or CD8+ T cells sorted from blood, taken in a trial of the OX40 agonist ivuxolimab. These receptors were taken from an adult with an advanced solid tumor such as melanoma, head and neck, liver or kidney cancer.

The rearrangement uses TRBV2 and TRBJ1-4; D is possibly TRBD1 (6 bases). Per germline, CDR1 SNHLY and CDR2 FYNNEI. V shed 4 bases and J shed 4 bases, with 10 bases lying between them. The length of the CDR3 is 14 residues. CDR3 sequence: CASSAQGGNEKLFF. The CDR3 DNA sequence: TGTGCCAGCAGTGCACAAGGGGGTAATGAAAAACTGTTTTTT.

This clone has only one observation. The V call is TRBV11-2, the J call TRBJ2-2, with D possibly being TRBD1 or TRBD2 (5 bases each). CDR3 length: 15 amino acids. The germline V gene has CDR1 SGHAT and CDR2 FQNNGV. Trimming took 5 bases from V and 6 from J, leaving 16 bases between them. The CDR3 DNA sequence: TGTGCCAGCAGCCCCAGACGGGGCAAATCCGGGGAGCTGTTTTTT. It codes for CASSPRRGKSGELFF.

This clone was counted once. The chain carries TRBV30 and TRBJ1-3, with D possibly being TRBD1 (6 bases). The CDR3 is made up of 15 amino acids. V gave up 3 bases and J gave up 4 bases, with 16 bases separating them. In germline, CDR1 is GTSNPN, CDR2 SVGIG (reference sequence). As DNA, the CDR3 is TGTGCCTGGAGCGAAAAACAGGGAACAGGAAACACCATATATTTT. Protein sequence: CAWSEKQGTGNTIYF.

The DNA of the CDR3 is TGTGCCAGCAGCCAAGATCCGGACAGGGGGGAAAAACTGTTTTTT. Its protein is CASSQDPDRGEKLFF. The rearrangement links TRBV4-2 to TRBJ1-4; 10 nucleotides align to TRBD1. This CDR3 is built from 15 residues. The V gene end was trimmed by 0 bases and the J gene end by 8 bases; junction bases not matched to a gene: 3. Germline V gives CDR1 LGHNA, CDR2 YNFKEQ.

This chain connects TRBV4-1 to TRBJ1-2; 10 bases are shared with TRBD1. Per the germline V gene, CDR1 is MGHRA and CDR2 is YSYEKL. Trimming took 4 bases from V and 2 from J; bases not matched to a gene: 7. CDR3 length: 16 residues. CDR3 DNA sequence: TGCGCCAGCAGCCCGGCCGGGACAGGGGACAACTATGGCTACACCTTC. It specifies CASSPAGTGDNYGYTF.

In this sample, this clone turned up a few times. The rearrangement joins TRBV11-2 to TRBJ2-1; the D gene is possibly TRBD2 (5 bases). CDR3 size: 14 residues. Germline assignment: CDR1 SGHAT and CDR2 FQNNGV. V dropped 6 bases and J dropped 6 bases, with 15 bases sitting between them. The CDR3 reads CASRFSYRGNEQFF. Written as DNA, the CDR3 is TGTGCCAGCAGGTTTAGTTATCGGGGCAATGAGCAGTTCTTC.

The V call is TRBV7-2, the J call TRBJ2-4; TRBD1 agrees at 9 bases. Germline CDR1 is SGHTA and CDR2 is FQGNSA. The CDR3 is 14 amino acids. J was trimmed by 8 bases and V by 4 bases; bases with no gene match: 6. The CDR3 reads CASSSYRGLYIQYF. The CDR3 nucleotides read TGTGCCAGCAGCTCCTACAGGGGGCTATACATTCAGTACTTC. Looking up the rest from reference TRBV7-2 and TRBJ2-4 gives the full variable domain: GAGVSQSPSNKVTEKGKDVELRCDPISGHTALYWYRQSLGQGLEFLIYFQGNSAPDKSGLPSDRFSAERTGGSVSTLTIQRTQQEDSAVYLCASSSYRGLYIQYFGAGTRLSVL.

The genes are TRBV7-6 and TRBJ2-5; 7 bases are a match to TRBD1. Germline CDR1 SGHVS, CDR2 FNYEAQ. With 1 base clipped from V and 1 base from J, the junction kept 6 bases outside the gene matches. CDR3 length: 16 amino acids. The CDR3 loop is CASSLVPGQSQETQYF. The CDR3 DNA sequence: TGTGCCAGCAGCTTAGTACCGGGACAGAGCCAAGAGACCCAGTACTTC. Looking up the rest from reference TRBV7-6 and TRBJ2-5 gives the full variable domain: GAGVSQSPRYKVTKRGQDVALRCDPISGHVSLYWYRQALGQGPEFLTYFNYEAQQDKSGLPNDRFSAERPEGSISTLTIQRTEQRDSAMYRCASSLVPGQSQETQYFGPGTRLLVL.

This chain joins TRBV6-5 and TRBJ1-6; D not resolved. Trimming left V 3 bases short and J 6 bases short, with 12 bases between. CDR3 length equals 15 residues. The V gene's germline CDR1 is MNHEY and CDR2 SVGAGI. The CDR3 loop reads CASSYKAWGNSPLHF. In nucleotides, the CDR3 is TGTGCCAGCAGTTATAAGGCCTGGGGTAATTCACCCCTCCACTTT.

This clone has just a few counts. This sequence joins TRBV6-5 and TRBJ1-6; D may be TRBD1 (5 bases). Germline CDR1 MNHEY, CDR2 SVGAGI. V was pared by 6 bases and J by 7 bases, with 13 bases between. The CDR3 runs 14 residues. The CDR3 region is CASRWQGENSPLHF. For the CDR3, the DNA is TGTGCCAGCAGATGGCAGGGAGAGAATTCACCCCTCCACTTT.

CDR3 protein: CASQTGANEKLFF. As DNA, the CDR3 is TGTGCCAGCCAGACAGGAGCAAATGAAAAACTGTTTTTT. The V and J genes are TRBV25-1 and TRBJ1-4, with a possible D match to TRBD1 (6 bases). V was clipped by 8 bases and J by 5 bases, with 12 bases between them. CDR1 is MGHDK and CDR2 is SYGVNS in the germline V gene. The length of the CDR3 is 13 residues.

The chain carries TRBV19 and TRBJ1-4; D call uncertain. The germline V gene has CDR1 LNHDA and CDR2 SQIVND (reference sequence). CDR3 size: 13 residues. Deletions cut 3 bases from V and 10 bases from J, with 12 bases between. The CDR3 region has the DNA TGTGCCAGTAGTATCGATAGAGATGGAAAACTGTTTTTT. This gives the protein CASSIDRDGKLFF.

This CDR3 reads CASSPPSNILTGELFF. The CDR3 DNA reads TGTGCCAGCTCACCACCGAGTAACATACTCACCGGGGAGCTGTTTTTT. V gene TRBV18 combines with J gene TRBJ2-2; D is undetermined. Per germline, CDR1 KGHSH and CDR2 LQKENI. V lost 0 bases, J lost 4 bases, and 12 bases lay in between. There are 16 residues in the CDR3.

This rearrangement joins TRBV7-2 to TRBJ1-5; D remains ambiguous. Per the germline V gene, CDR1 is SGHTA and CDR2 is FQGNSA. Trimming took 5 bases from V and 3 from J, leaving 8 bases between them. The CDR3 has 13 residues. The CDR3 DNA reads as TGTGCCAGCAGCGACCGATCCAATCAGCCCCAGCATTTT. The encoded protein is CASSDRSNQPQHF. The full variable domain, with the rest looked up from reference TRBV7-2 and TRBJ1-5, is GAGVSQSPSNKVTEKGKDVELRCDPISGHTALYWYRQSLGQGLEFLIYFQGNSAPDKSGLPSDRFSAERTGGSVSTLTIQRTQQEDSAVYLCASSDRSNQPQHFGDGTRLSIL.

The genes are TRBV13 and TRBJ2-1, with a possible D match to TRBD1 (6 bases). The V gene's germline CDR1 is PRHDT and CDR2 FYEKMQ (reference sequence). Trimming took 7 bases from V and 4 from J, leaving 20 bases between them. This CDR3 comprises 16 residues. In DNA, the CDR3 is TGTGCCAGCACCTACCCTAGGGGGTGGGGGTACAATGAGCAGTTCTTC. Translation gives CASTYPRGWGYNEQFF. Full variable domain (rest looked up from reference TRBV13 and TRBJ2-1): AAGVIQSPRHLIKEKRETATLKCYPIPRHDTVYWYQQGPGQDPQFLISFYEKMQSDKGSIPDRFSAQQFSDYHSELNMSSLELGDSALYFCASTYPRGWGYNEQFFGPGTRLTVL.

This clone was found a few times. The chain employs TRBV6-5 and TRBJ1-3; no firm D call. This CDR3 spans 15 amino acids. With 0 bases removed from V and 1 base from J, the gap between germline ends came to 7 bases. Germline loops: CDR1 MNHEY, CDR2 SVGAGI. CDR3 sequence reads: CASSYSGRSGNTIYF. In DNA, the CDR3 is TGTGCCAGCAGTTACTCGGGCAGGTCTGGAAACACCATATATTTT.

This chain's CDR3 is CAWSVVDRGWSNEKLFF. DNA for the CDR3: TGTGCCTGGAGTGTTGTAGACAGGGGATGGAGTAATGAAAAACTGTTTTTT. The rearrangement joins TRBV30 to TRBJ1-4; 8 positions match TRBD1. CDR1 GTSNPN and CDR2 SVGIG come from the germline V gene (reference sequence). V lost 0 bases and J lost 4; bases outside the gene matches: 10. The CDR3 length is 17 residues.

This sequence joins TRBV9 and TRBJ2-7; unclear D gene. The V gene lost 0 bases and the J gene lost 2 bases, with 6 bases spanning the gap. The CDR3 contains 13 residues. CDR1 and CDR2 from the germline V gene are SGDLS and YYNGEE. This CDR3 is CASSVEVPYEQYF. In DNA, the CDR3 is TGTGCCAGCAGCGTAGAAGTTCCCTACGAGCAGTACTTC.

The chain employs TRBV11-2 and TRBJ2-5, with 8 bases identical to TRBD2. The CDR3 has 14 amino acids. Per germline, CDR1 SGHAT and CDR2 FQNNGV. Trimming took 10 bases from V and 1 from J; bases not matched to a gene: 8. The CDR3 DNA follows: TGTGCCACCGCGGGGGGCACAACCCAAGAGACCCAGTACTTC. This encodes CATAGGTTQETQYF. Together with reference TRBV11-2 and TRBJ2-5, the CDR3 gives the full variable domain: EAGVAQSPRYKIIEKRQSVAFWCNPISGHATLYWYQQILGQGPKLLIQFQNNGVVDDSQLPKDRFSAERLKGVDSTLKIQPAKLEDSAVYLCATAGGTTQETQYFGPGTRLLVL.

The chain is built from TRBV9 and TRBJ2-5; D gene unclear. The V and J ends lost 3 bases and 5 bases respectively, with 5 bases between them. The CDR3 covers 11 residues. Germline CDR1 SGDLS, CDR2 YYNGEE. CDR3 sequence: CASSAEETQYF. The CDR3 nucleotides are TGTGCCAGCAGCGCAGAGGAGACCCAGTACTTC.

The genes are TRBV7-9 and TRBJ2-3, with D possibly matching TRBD1 (6 bases). The CDR3 covers 14 residues. The V end was cut by 1 base, the J end by 5 bases, with 10 bases between. Per germline, CDR1 SEHNR and CDR2 FQNEAQ (reference sequence). In DNA form, the CDR3 reads TGTGCCAGCAGCTTAGAGGGGGAAAGAGATACGCAGTATTTT. As protein: CASSLEGERDTQYF.

The chain employs TRBV18 and TRBJ2-5, with TRBD1 as a possible D gene (6 bases). Trimming shortened V by 2 bases and J by 3 bases, and 7 bases separated the two germline ends. Germline V gene data show CDR1 as KGHSH and CDR2 as LQKENI. The CDR3 spans 13 residues. The DNA of the CDR3 is TGTGCCAGCTCACCAGGGACAAAAGAGACCCAGTACTTC. This gives the protein CASSPGTKETQYF.

The rearrangement links TRBV5-1 to TRBJ2-2; perhaps D is TRBD1 or TRBD2 (6 bases each). Trimming removed 3 bases at V and 9 bases at J, with 21 bases between. The length of the CDR3 is 16 residues. Germline V gene data show CDR1 as SGHRS and CDR2 as YFSETQ. The CDR3 bases are TGCGCCAGCAGCTCCTCGACAGGAGGGCCGATACGGGAGCTGTTTTTT. It encodes CASSSSTGGPIRELFF.

The chain employs TRBV19 and TRBJ2-3; 8 bases agree with TRBD1. The CDR3 extends over 14 amino acids. CDR1 is LNHDA and CDR2 is SQIVND in the germline V gene (reference sequence). J was trimmed by 4 bases and V by 6 bases; bases with no gene match: 6. The DNA of the CDR3 is TGTGCCAGTAGAGACAGGGGAGCTTCAGATACGCAGTATTTT. Protein sequence: CASRDRGASDTQYF.

The chain links TRBV6-6 to TRBJ2-1; possibly TRBD2 for D (6 bases). V lost 3 bases and J lost 9, with 15 bases in between. CDR3 length: 14 amino acids. CDR1 is MNHNY, CDR2 SVGAGI, per germline (reference sequence). The CDR3 DNA reads TGTGCCAGCAGTTATACGGAGGGATTGGGTGAGCAGTTCTTC. It is translated as CASSYTEGLGEQFF.

The chain recombines TRBV14 with TRBJ2-3; D perhaps matches TRBD1 (5 bases). The CDR3 totals 17 residues. In germline, CDR1 is SGHDN, CDR2 FVKESK. Trimming removed 4 bases at V and 5 bases at J, with 22 bases between. The CDR3 sequence: CASSPLQGLKMGDTQYF. The CDR3 region has the DNA TGTGCCAGCAGCCCCCTTCAGGGCCTCAAGATGGGAGATACGCAGTATTTT.

The chain couples TRBV21-1 to TRBJ1-3; TRBD1, the table's D call, was not compared with the DNA. TRBV21-1 is a pseudogene segment. This CDR3 has 14 residues. This CDR3 reads CASSKRGPLCTIYF. CDR3 DNA: TGTGCCAGCAGCAAGAGGGGGCCTCTATGCACCATATATTTT.

V gene TRBV6-5 combines with J gene TRBJ1-1, with 8 bases fitting TRBD1. The CDR3 is 14 residues long. Trimming took 4 bases from V and 4 from J; bases not matched to a gene: 5. Germline V lookup: CDR1 MNHEY, CDR2 SVGAGI. CDR3 region: CASSSDRGSTEAFF. As DNA, the CDR3 is TGTGCCAGCAGTTCCGACAGGGGATCCACTGAAGCTTTCTTT.

The chain recombines TRBV5-1 with TRBJ1-4; D call uncertain. Germline V gene sequence: CDR1 SGHRS, CDR2 YFSETQ. The V and J ends lost 2 bases and 5 bases respectively, with 10 bases between them. The CDR3 loop spans 14 amino acids. CDR3 region: CASSFPEKNEKLFF. Here the CDR3 DNA reads TGCGCCAGCAGCTTCCCAGAGAAGAATGAAAAACTGTTTTTT.

This chain links TRBV6-1 with TRBJ2-2; 8 bases agree with TRBD2. V shed 2 bases, J shed 1 base, and the junction held 9 bases outside the gene matches. The CDR3 is made up of 18 amino acids. Looked up from germline, CDR1 is MNHNS and CDR2 is SASEGT. The CDR3 region has the DNA TGTGCCAGCAGTGAACTAAGCGGGGGCCCCCTGAACACCGGGGAGCTGTTTTTT. Encoded protein: CASSELSGGPLNTGELFF.